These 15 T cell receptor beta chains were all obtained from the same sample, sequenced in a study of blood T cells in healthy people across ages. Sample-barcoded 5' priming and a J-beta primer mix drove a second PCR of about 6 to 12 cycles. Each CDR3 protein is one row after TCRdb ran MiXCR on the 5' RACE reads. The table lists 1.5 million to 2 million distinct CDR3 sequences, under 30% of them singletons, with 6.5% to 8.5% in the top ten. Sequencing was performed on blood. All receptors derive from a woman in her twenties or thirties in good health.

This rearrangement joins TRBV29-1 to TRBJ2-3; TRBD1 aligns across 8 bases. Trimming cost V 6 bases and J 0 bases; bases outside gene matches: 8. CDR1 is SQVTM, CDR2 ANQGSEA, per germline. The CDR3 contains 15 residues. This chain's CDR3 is CSVNTGTGSTDTQYF. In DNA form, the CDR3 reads TGCAGCGTCAACACCGGGACAGGTAGCACAGATACGCAGTATTTT.

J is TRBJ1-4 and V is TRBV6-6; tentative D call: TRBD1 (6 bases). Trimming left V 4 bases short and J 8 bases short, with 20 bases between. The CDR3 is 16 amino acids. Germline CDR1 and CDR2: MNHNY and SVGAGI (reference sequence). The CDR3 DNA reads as TGTGCCAGCAGTTCCCCCGGGACACCCGTTTCCGAAAAACTGTTTTTT. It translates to CASSSPGTPVSEKLFF.

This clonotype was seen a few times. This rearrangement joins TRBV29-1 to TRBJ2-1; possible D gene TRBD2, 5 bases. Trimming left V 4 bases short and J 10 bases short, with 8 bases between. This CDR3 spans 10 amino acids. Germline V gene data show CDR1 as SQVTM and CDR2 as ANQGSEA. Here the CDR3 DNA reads TGCAGCGTTGTTTCGGGAGAGCAGTTCTTC. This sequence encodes CSVVSGEQFF.

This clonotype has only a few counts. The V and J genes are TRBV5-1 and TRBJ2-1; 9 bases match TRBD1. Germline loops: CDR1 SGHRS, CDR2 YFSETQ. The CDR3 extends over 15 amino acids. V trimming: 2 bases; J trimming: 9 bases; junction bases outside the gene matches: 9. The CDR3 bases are TGCGCCAGCAGCTTAATGACCGGGACAGGGAGTGAGCAGTTCTTC. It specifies CASSLMTGTGSEQFF.

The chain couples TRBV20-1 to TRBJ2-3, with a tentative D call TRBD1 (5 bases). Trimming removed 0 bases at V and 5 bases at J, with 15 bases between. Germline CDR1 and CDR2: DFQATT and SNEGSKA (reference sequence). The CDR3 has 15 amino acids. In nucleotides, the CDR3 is TGCAGTGCTAGAGATCTGGCAGGGTGGGGAGATACGCAGTATTTT. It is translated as CSARDLAGWGDTQYF.

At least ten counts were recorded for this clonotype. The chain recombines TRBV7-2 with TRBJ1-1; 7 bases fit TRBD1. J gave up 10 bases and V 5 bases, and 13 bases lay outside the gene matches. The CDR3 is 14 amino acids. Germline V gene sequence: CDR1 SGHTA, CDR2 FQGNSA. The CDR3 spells CASSTRDRPGVAFF. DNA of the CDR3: TGTGCCAGCAGCACCCGGGACAGACCGGGTGTAGCTTTCTTT.

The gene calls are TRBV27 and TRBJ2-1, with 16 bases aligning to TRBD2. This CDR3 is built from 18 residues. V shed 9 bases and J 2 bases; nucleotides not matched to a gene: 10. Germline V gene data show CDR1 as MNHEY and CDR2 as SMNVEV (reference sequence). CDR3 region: CASYPGLAGGGAYNEQFF. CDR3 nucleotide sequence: TGTGCCAGTTATCCGGGACTAGCGGGAGGGGGGGCCTACAATGAGCAGTTCTTC.

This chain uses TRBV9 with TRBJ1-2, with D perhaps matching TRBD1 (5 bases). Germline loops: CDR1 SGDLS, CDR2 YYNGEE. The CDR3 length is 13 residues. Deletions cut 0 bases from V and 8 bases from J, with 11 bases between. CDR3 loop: CASSVVQGFGYTF. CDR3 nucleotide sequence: TGTGCCAGCAGCGTAGTGCAGGGCTTCGGCTACACCTTC. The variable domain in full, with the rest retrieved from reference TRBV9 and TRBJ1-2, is DSGVTQTPKHLITATGQRVTLRCSPRSGDLSVYWYQQSLDQGLQFLIQYYNGEERAKGNILERFSAQQFPDLHSELNLSSLELGDSALYFCASSVVQGFGYTFGSGTRLTVV.

The CDR3 DNA is TGTGCCAGCAACCAGGAATACAATGAGCAGTTCTTC. It is translated as CASNQEYNEQFF. V usage is TRBV9 and J usage is TRBJ2-1; D gene uncertain. Germline V lookup: CDR1 SGDLS, CDR2 YYNGEE. The CDR3 sequence is 12 residues long. The V gene lost 6 bases and the J gene lost 4 bases, with 8 bases spanning the gap.

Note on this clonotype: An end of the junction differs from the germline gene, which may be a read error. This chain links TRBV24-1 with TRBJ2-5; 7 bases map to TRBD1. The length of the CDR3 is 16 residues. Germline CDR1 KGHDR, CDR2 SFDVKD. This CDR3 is CATSDYLTGEGETQYF. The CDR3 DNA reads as TGTGCCACCAGTGATTACCTAACAGGGGAAGGAGAGACCCAGTATTTC.

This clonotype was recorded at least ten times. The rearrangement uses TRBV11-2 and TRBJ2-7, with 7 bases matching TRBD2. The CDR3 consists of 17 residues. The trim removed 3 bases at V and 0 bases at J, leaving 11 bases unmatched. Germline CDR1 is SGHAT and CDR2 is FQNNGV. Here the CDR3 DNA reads TGTGCCAGCAGCTTGGCCCTTATAGCGGGTTACTCCTACGAGCAGTACTTC. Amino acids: CASSLALIAGYSYEQYF. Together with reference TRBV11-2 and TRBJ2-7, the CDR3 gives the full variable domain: EAGVAQSPRYKIIEKRQSVAFWCNPISGHATLYWYQQILGQGPKLLIQFQNNGVVDDSQLPKDRFSAERLKGVDSTLKIQPAKLEDSAVYLCASSLALIAGYSYEQYFGPGTRLTVT.

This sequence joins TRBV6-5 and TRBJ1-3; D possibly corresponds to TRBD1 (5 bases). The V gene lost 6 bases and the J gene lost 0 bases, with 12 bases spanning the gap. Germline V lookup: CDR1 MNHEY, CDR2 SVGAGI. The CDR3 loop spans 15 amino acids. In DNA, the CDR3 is TGTGCCAGCAGCAGGGACGGGGACTCTGGAAACACCATATATTTT. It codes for CASSRDGDSGNTIYF.

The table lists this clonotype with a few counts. This CDR3 reads CSGAPRLRSEAFF. Here the CDR3 DNA reads TGCAGCGGCGCCCCACGGTTGAGGTCTGAAGCTTTCTTT. This chain joins TRBV29-1 and TRBJ1-1; no clear D. V dropped 7 bases and J dropped 6 bases, with 18 bases sitting between them. CDR1 is SQVTM, CDR2 ANQGSEA, per germline. CDR3 length equals 13 residues.

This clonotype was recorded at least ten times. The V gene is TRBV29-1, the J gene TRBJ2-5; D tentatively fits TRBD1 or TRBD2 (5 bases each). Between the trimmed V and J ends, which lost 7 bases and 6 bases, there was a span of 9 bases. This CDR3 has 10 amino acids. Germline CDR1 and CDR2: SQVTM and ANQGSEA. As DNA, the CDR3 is TGCAGCGCCGGGGCCCAGACCCAGTACTTC. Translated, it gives CSAGAQTQYF.

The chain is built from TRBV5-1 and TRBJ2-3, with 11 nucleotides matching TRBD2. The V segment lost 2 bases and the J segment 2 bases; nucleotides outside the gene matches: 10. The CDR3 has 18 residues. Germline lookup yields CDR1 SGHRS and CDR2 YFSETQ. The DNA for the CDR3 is TGCGCCAGCAGCTTTGAAACCGGGACTAGCGGCCCCACAGATACGCAGTATTTT. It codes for CASSFETGTSGPTDTQYF.